This T cell receptor beta chain appears in the sequencing data of a study of breast tumors, draining lymph nodes, adjacent tissues. TCRdb re-derived calls from the multiplex PCR reads in MiXCR, one entry per CDR3 protein. The table records about 53,000 distinct CDR3 sequences, around 45% of them present only once. The clonotype originates from a female donor with breast cancer. Some clones in this sample may be carry-over from other donors' samples. Source material: breast tumor tissue.

The CDR3 bases are TGCGCCAGCAGCTTGTTGGCGGGAGAGGGCAACCCCGGGGAGCTGTTTTTT. Amino acid sequence: CASSLLAGEGNPGELFF. The genes are TRBV5-1 and TRBJ2-2; 7 bases line up with TRBD2. The CDR3 runs to 17 residues. Germline CDR1 is SGHRS and CDR2 is YFSETQ. The ends lost 1 base at V and 6 bases at J; junction bases unmatched: 12. Complete variable domain (other parts from reference TRBV5-1 and TRBJ2-2): KAGVTQTPRYLIKTRGQQVTLSCSPISGHRSVSWYQQTPGQGLQFLFEYFSETQRNKGNFPGRFSGRQFSNSRSEMNVSTLELGDSALYLCASSLLAGEGNPGELFFGEGSRLTVL.